The next 13 T cell receptor beta chains were all read from a single sample in a study of human T cells and chemical hapten exposure (dated by TCRdb to 2020 to 2022). Unfractionated whole blood was collected in Tempus Blood RNA tubes, and total RNA was extracted from that blood. The library relied on 5' RACE. The sequencer listed for this sample is Illumina MiSeq. Starting from the raw public reads, TCRdb applied fastp trimming at Q25, assembled clones with MiXCR and retained in-frame beta chains. Each CDR3 protein appears once, grouped with its most common genes and DNA. The sample table lists 110,000 or so distinct CDR3 sequences, 19% of them with a count of one. The top ten clonotypes cover approximately 3% of the sample. Receptors were obtained from a human donor in good health.

This clonotype appeared a few times. The chain employs TRBV11-2 and TRBJ2-7; D is possibly TRBD2 (6 bases). Germline-derived CDR1 and CDR2 are SGHAT and FQNNGV. The ends were cut back, 5 bases at V and 3 bases at J, with 14 bases in the middle. The CDR3 sequence is 14 residues long. CDR3 DNA: TGTGCCAGCAGCACCCTCCGTAGCGGCTACGAGCAGTACTTC. Translated: CASSTLRSGYEQYF. The variable domain in full, with the rest retrieved from reference TRBV11-2 and TRBJ2-7, is EAGVAQSPRYKIIEKRQSVAFWCNPISGHATLYWYQQILGQGPKLLIQFQNNGVVDDSQLPKDRFSAERLKGVDSTLKIQPAKLEDSAVYLCASSTLRSGYEQYFGPGTRLTVT.

This chain connects TRBV4-1 to TRBJ2-3; TRBD2 is a possible D gene (5 bases). This CDR3 region has 15 residues. V was pared by 0 bases and J by 2 bases, with 9 bases between. Germline CDR1 MGHRA, CDR2 YSYEKL. The CDR3: CASSQETTDTDTQYF. CDR3 in DNA: TGCGCCAGCAGCCAAGAGACTACCGACACAGATACGCAGTATTTT.

The chain is built from TRBV6-5 and TRBJ2-7; 8 bases line up with TRBD1. The CDR3 is 17 amino acids. With 4 bases clipped from V and 3 bases from J, the junction kept 14 bases outside the gene matches. Germline V gene sequence: CDR1 MNHEY, CDR2 SVGAGI. The CDR3: CASSSKISGQGGYEQYF. The CDR3 DNA reads as TGTGCCAGCAGTTCGAAAATTTCCGGACAGGGAGGCTACGAGCAGTACTTC.

The rearrangement joins TRBV27 to TRBJ2-1, with D unclear. The CDR3 runs to 17 residues. V shed 3 bases and J shed 0 bases, with 15 bases lying between them. CDR1 MNHEY and CDR2 SMNVEV come from the germline V gene (reference sequence). The CDR3: CASSFGLGISSYNEQFF. The CDR3 nucleotides read TGTGCCAGCAGTTTCGGTCTAGGGATAAGCTCCTACAATGAGCAGTTCTTC.

The chain combines TRBV6-6 with TRBJ1-5; D is ambiguous. Trimming shortened V by 2 bases and J by 4 bases, and 12 bases separated the two germline ends. The germline CDR1 and CDR2 sequences are MNHNY and SVGAGI (reference sequence). The CDR3 has 15 residues. CDR3 loop: CASSYLTKENQPQHF. CDR3 sequence (DNA): TGTGCCAGCAGTTACCTGACAAAGGAGAATCAGCCCCAGCATTTT.

This chain uses TRBV7-2 with TRBJ1-2; 9 positions agree with TRBD1. Germline V gene lookup returns CDR1 SGHTA and CDR2 FQGNSA. The length of the CDR3 is 16 residues. The V and J ends lost 4 bases and 6 bases, in that order; junction bases with no gene match: 12. CDR3 region: CASSSQAYTGGDGYTF. The CDR3 DNA reads TGTGCCAGCAGCTCCCAGGCGTATACAGGGGGCGATGGCTACACCTTC.

This clonotype has at least ten counts. In nucleotides, the CDR3 is TGTGCCAGCAGCTTAGGGTCGGGACGGTCATACTCTGGGGCCAACGTCCTGACTTTC. This codes for CASSLGSGRSYSGANVLTF. V usage is TRBV7-8 and J usage is TRBJ2-6; D tentatively fits TRBD1 or TRBD2 (5 bases each). Trimming cost V 1 base and J 0 bases, with 16 bases left between them. CDR1 is SGHVS and CDR2 is FQNEAQ in the germline V gene. The CDR3 extends over 19 amino acids.

This clonotype was seen many times. The rearrangement uses TRBV28 and TRBJ2-1; D is uncertain. This CDR3 has 11 residues. CDR1 and CDR2 from the germline V gene are MDHEN and SYDVKM. Trimming shortened V by 2 bases and J by 5 bases, and 1 base separated the two germline ends. In nucleotides, the CDR3 is TGTGCCAGCAGTTTACACAATGAGCAGTTCTTC. This gives the protein CASSLHNEQFF.

The rearrangement links TRBV11-2 to TRBJ1-1, with D unclear. This CDR3 is 14 amino acids long. V was pared by 4 bases and J by 5 bases, with 14 bases between. Per the germline V gene, CDR1 is SGHAT and CDR2 is FQNNGV. CDR3 loop: CASSSYRDRTEAFF. The CDR3 region has the DNA TGTGCCAGCAGCTCCTACCGGGATCGGACTGAAGCTTTCTTT.

V and J are TRBV2 and TRBJ2-1; no clear D. Germline lookup yields CDR1 SNHLY and CDR2 FYNNEI. This CDR3 contains 15 residues. Trimming removed 4 bases from V and 0 bases from J, with 10 bases in between. In DNA, the CDR3 is TGTGCCAGCAGTGTGATGCTGAGCTCCTACAATGAGCAGTTCTTC. It translates to CASSVMLSSYNEQFF.

This clonotype has only a few counts. The chain recombines TRBV30 with TRBJ2-7; D is possibly TRBD2 (6 bases). CDR1 is GTSNPN, CDR2 SVGIG, per germline (reference sequence). The CDR3 totals 14 residues. Trimming removed 4 bases at V and 7 bases at J, with 20 bases between. The CDR3 DNA reads TGTGCCTGGATCCCGGGACTCGCCTTAGGGGAGCAGTACTTC. It translates to CAWIPGLALGEQYF.

This clonotype has a handful of counts. This chain uses TRBV28 with TRBJ2-2, with D perhaps TRBD1 (6 bases). Trimming left V 3 bases short and J 6 bases short, with 8 bases between. The CDR3 sequence is 13 residues long. Germline lookup yields CDR1 MDHEN and CDR2 SYDVKM. The CDR3 DNA reads TGTGCCAGCAGTTTCCCAGGGGCCGGGGAGCTGTTTTTT. As protein: CASSFPGAGELFF.

The rearrangement joins TRBV27 to TRBJ1-5; D is unclear. This CDR3 has 13 amino acids. V was pared by 5 bases and J by 3 bases, with 8 bases between. The germline V gene has CDR1 MNHEY and CDR2 SMNVEV (reference sequence). The CDR3 region has the DNA TGTGCCAGCAGTGAGTTGATCAATCAGCCCCAGCATTTT. Protein product: CASSELINQPQHF.